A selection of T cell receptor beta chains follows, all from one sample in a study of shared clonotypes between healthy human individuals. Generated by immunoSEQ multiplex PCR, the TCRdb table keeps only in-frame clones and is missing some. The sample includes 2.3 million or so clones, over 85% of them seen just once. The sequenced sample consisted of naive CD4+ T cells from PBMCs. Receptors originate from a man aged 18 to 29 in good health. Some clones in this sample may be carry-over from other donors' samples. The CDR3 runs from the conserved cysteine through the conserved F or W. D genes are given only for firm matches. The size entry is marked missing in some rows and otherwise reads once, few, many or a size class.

cdr3_nt: TGTGCCAGCAGTCGAAAGGGGAGGACTAGCGGGAACACCGGGGAGCTGTTTTTT; cdr3_aa: CASSRKGRTSGNTGELFF; v_call: TRBV7-2; j_call: TRBJ2-2; d_call: TRBD2; clone_size: .
cdr3_nt: TGTGCCAGCAGCGTAGAGGGGGCCTTGTACAATGAGCAGTTCTTC; cdr3_aa: CASSVEGALYNEQFF; v_call: TRBV9; j_call: TRBJ2-1; d_call: TRBD1; clone_size: .
cdr3_nt: TGTGCCAGCAGCTTATTGGCACCTGGGGCTGGAAACACCATATATTTT; cdr3_aa: CASSLLAPGAGNTIYF; v_call: TRBV11-2; j_call: TRBJ1-3; d_call: .; clone_size: .
cdr3_nt: TGTGCCAGCAGCACGAAAAAGCGGGAGGGGGCAGGCAATCAGCCCCAGCATTTT; cdr3_aa: CASSTKKREGAGNQPQHF; v_call: TRBV21-1; j_call: TRBJ1-5; d_call: .; clone_size: .
cdr3_nt: TGTGCCAGCAGCTTAGGGGATCGCACTGAAGCTTTCTTT; cdr3_aa: CASSLGDRTEAFF; v_call: TRBV11-2; j_call: TRBJ1-1; d_call: .; clone_size: .
cdr3_nt: TGTGCCAGCCGTACTAAAGGCGGGAGGGCCCTCAATGAGCAGTTCTTC; cdr3_aa: CASRTKGGRALNEQFF; v_call: TRBV6-6; j_call: TRBJ2-1; d_call: TRBD2; clone_size: .
cdr3_nt: TGTGCCAGCAGCTCCGGGTCCTACGAGGGCGAGGGCTACACCTTC; cdr3_aa: CASSSGSYEGEGYTF; v_call: TRBV9; j_call: TRBJ1-2; d_call: .; clone_size: .
cdr3_nt: TGCGCCAGCAGCTTGGCAGGGGGCGAGCAGTACTTC; cdr3_aa: CASSLAGGEQYF; v_call: TRBV5-1; j_call: TRBJ2-7; d_call: TRBD1; clone_size: .
cdr3_nt: TGTGCCAGCACCCCTGCCTCTCAAGGCCCTGAAGCTTTCTTT; cdr3_aa: CASTPASQGPEAFF; v_call: TRBV28; j_call: TRBJ1-1; d_call: .; clone_size: .
cdr3_nt: TGTGCCAGCAGCTTAGCTAGCGGGAGTTACGAGCAGTACTTC; cdr3_aa: CASSLASGSYEQYF; v_call: TRBV7-9; j_call: TRBJ2-7; d_call: TRBD2; clone_size: .
cdr3_nt: TGTGCCAGCAGCTTTGAACAGGGGCGATCACCCCTCCACTTT; cdr3_aa: CASSFEQGRSPLHF; v_call: TRBV5-4; j_call: TRBJ1-6; d_call: TRBD1; clone_size: .
cdr3_nt: TGTGCCAGCAGTTTGAGACAGGGTGGCTACGAGCAGTACTTC; cdr3_aa: CASSLRQGGYEQYF; v_call: TRBV28; j_call: TRBJ2-7; d_call: TRBD1; clone_size: .
cdr3_nt: TGCGCCAGCAGCTTATCCCAGTTGGATGAGCAGTTCTTC; cdr3_aa: CASSLSQLDEQFF; v_call: TRBV5-1; j_call: TRBJ2-1; d_call: .; clone_size: .
cdr3_nt: TGTGCCAGCAGTTCGGCGGGACTTAATGAAAAACTGTTTTTT; cdr3_aa: CASSSAGLNEKLFF; v_call: TRBV28; j_call: TRBJ1-4; d_call: .; clone_size: .
cdr3_nt: TGTGCCAGCGGGCGGGGTAACACCGGGGAGCTGTTTTTT; cdr3_aa: CASGRGNTGELFF; v_call: TRBV7-3; j_call: TRBJ2-2; d_call: .; clone_size: .
cdr3_nt: TGCGCCAGCAGTACGGATTTCACTGAAGCTTTCTTT; cdr3_aa: CASSTDFTEAFF; v_call: TRBV5-1; j_call: TRBJ1-1; d_call: .; clone_size: few
cdr3_nt: TGTGCCAGCAGCACCTCGACAGGTAAGAACACTGAAGCTTTCTTT; cdr3_aa: CASSTSTGKNTEAFF; v_call: TRBV21-1; j_call: TRBJ1-1; d_call: .; clone_size: .
cdr3_nt: TGTGCCAGCAGTCCCCCGCGGGCAATGGGTGAAAAACTGTTTTTT; cdr3_aa: CASSPPRAMGEKLFF; v_call: TRBV28; j_call: TRBJ1-4; d_call: .; clone_size: .
cdr3_nt: TGTGCCATCAGGACCGACAGGGGGCGCGGCTACACCTTC; cdr3_aa: CAIRTDRGRGYTF; v_call: TRBV10-3; j_call: TRBJ1-2; d_call: TRBD1; clone_size: .
cdr3_nt: TGTGCCAGCAGCGTAGGCGGGACCACAGATACGCAGTATTTT; cdr3_aa: CASSVGGTTDTQYF; v_call: TRBV28; j_call: TRBJ2-3; d_call: .; clone_size: .
cdr3_nt: TGTGCCAGCACCTGGGGCGAGGGGTTCTACGAGCAGTACTTC; cdr3_aa: CASTWGEGFYEQYF; v_call: TRBV7-9; j_call: TRBJ2-7; d_call: .; clone_size: .
cdr3_nt: TGTGCAGGTGGCGGGGGGAATGAGCAGTTCTTC; cdr3_aa: CAGGGGNEQFF; v_call: TRBV5-4; j_call: TRBJ2-1; d_call: TRBD2; clone_size: .
cdr3_nt: TGTGCCAGCAGCTTAGCGCCCGGGCACGGCTACACCTTC; cdr3_aa: CASSLAPGHGYTF; v_call: TRBV7-9; j_call: TRBJ1-2; d_call: .; clone_size: .
cdr3_nt: TGCGCCAGCAGCTTGGTGGCACGTACTAGCACAGATACGCAGTATTTT; cdr3_aa: CASSLVARTSTDTQYF; v_call: TRBV5-1; j_call: TRBJ2-3; d_call: .; clone_size: .
cdr3_nt: TGTGCCAGCAGCCCGAGTAGGCCCACAGATACGCAGTATTTT; cdr3_aa: CASSPSRPTDTQYF; v_call: TRBV11-2; j_call: TRBJ2-3; d_call: .; clone_size: .
cdr3_nt: TGTGCCAGCAGCGACAGGAGGAGCACAGATACGCAGTATTTT; cdr3_aa: CASSDRRSTDTQYF; v_call: TRBV13; j_call: TRBJ2-3; d_call: .; clone_size: .